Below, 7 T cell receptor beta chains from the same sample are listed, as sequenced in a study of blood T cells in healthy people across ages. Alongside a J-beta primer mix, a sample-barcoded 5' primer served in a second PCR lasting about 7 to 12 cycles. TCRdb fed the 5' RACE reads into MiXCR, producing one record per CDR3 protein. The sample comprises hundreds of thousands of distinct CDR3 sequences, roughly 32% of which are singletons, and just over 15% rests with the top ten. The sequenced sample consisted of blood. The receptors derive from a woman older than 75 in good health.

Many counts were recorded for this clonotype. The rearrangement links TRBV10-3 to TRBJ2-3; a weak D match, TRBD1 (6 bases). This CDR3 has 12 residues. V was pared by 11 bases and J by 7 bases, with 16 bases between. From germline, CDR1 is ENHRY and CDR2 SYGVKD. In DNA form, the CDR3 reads TGTGCCGTGTCGAACAGGGATTATACGCAGTATTTT. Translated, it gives CAVSNRDYTQYF.

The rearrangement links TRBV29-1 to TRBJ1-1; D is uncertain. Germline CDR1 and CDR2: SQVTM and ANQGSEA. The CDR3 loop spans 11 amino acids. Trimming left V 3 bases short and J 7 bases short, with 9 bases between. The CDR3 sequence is CSVDGGSEAFF. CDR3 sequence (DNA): TGCAGCGTTGATGGCGGCAGTGAAGCTTTCTTT.

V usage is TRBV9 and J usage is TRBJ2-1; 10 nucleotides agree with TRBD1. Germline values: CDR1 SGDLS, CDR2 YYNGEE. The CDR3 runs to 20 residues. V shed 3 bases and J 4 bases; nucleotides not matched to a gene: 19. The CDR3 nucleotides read TGTGCCAGCAGCGAAAGACAGGGGGCCAGTGCCAGACCAGCATACAATGAGCAGTTCTTC. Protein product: CASSERQGASARPAYNEQFF.

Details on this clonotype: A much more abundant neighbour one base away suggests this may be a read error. The DNA of the CDR3 is TGTGCCAGCAGCTTATCCGGCGGGGAAAAACGGTTTTTT. Its protein is CASSLSGGEKRFF. This rearrangement joins TRBV7-2 to TRBJ1-4, with D uncertain. From germline, CDR1 is SGHTA and CDR2 FQGNSA. The CDR3 loop spans 13 amino acids.

The CDR3: CASSWSGVNTDTQYF. CDR3 DNA sequence: TGCGCCAGCAGCTGGTCAGGGGTCAACACAGATACGCAGTATTTT. V usage is TRBV5-1 and J usage is TRBJ2-3, with D possibly being TRBD1 (6 bases). The germline CDR1 and CDR2 sequences are SGHRS and YFSETQ. The CDR3 spans 15 residues. V gave up 3 bases and J gave up 2 bases, with 13 bases separating them.

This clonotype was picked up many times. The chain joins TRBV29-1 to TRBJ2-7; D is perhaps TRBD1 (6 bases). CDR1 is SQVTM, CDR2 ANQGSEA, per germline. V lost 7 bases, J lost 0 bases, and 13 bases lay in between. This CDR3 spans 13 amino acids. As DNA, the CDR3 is TGCAGCGCCCGGACAGTAAGCTCCTACGAGCAGTACTTC. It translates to CSARTVSSYEQYF.

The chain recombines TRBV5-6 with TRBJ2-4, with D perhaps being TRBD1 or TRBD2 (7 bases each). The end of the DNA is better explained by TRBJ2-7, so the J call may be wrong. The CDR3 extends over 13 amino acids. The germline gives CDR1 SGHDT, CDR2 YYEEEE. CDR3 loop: CASSRPRGGEQYF. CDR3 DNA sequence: TGTGCCAGCAGCCGCCCCAGGGGGGGCGAGCAGTACTTC.